The subject of this entry is one T cell receptor beta chain. CDR3 regions were amplified by Arm-PCR using iRepertoire HTBI primers to build TCR beta libraries. TCRdb passed the multiplex PCR reads through MiXCR, listing each CDR3 protein once. The sample has some 340,000 distinct CDR3 sequences; 23% are singletons. Germline V lookup: CDR1 MDHEN, CDR2 SYDVKM. V shed 8 bases and J shed 4 bases, with 5 bases lying between them. CDR3 length equals 10 residues. The time point was: persistent/refractory GD, antithyroid drugs over 5 years with positive TRAb. PBMCs provided the RNA from which the TCR library was made. An endocrinology department in Xi'an, China, supplied the patients. This sample is drawn from a study of regulatory T cells in long-lasting Graves disease.

The chain uses TRBV28 and TRBJ1-2, with no clear D. The source is a middle-aged woman with Graves disease. Here the sequenced sample was peripheral blood mononuclear cells (PBMCs), taken when the disease was refractory, from a patient treated with antithyroid drugs. CDR3 nucleotides: TGTGCCAGCGGGATCTATGGCTACACCTTC. It specifies CASGIYGYTF.